These 7 T cell receptor beta chains share one sample of origin, sequenced in a study of cytomegalovirus exposure and HLA in healthy donors. PCR employed 60 Vbeta and 13 Jbeta primers. The method was immunoSEQ multiplex PCR; TCRdb's version includes in-frame clones alone and lacks a portion of them. Among under 95,000 clones listed, under 80% were seen once. Sequencing input: PBMCs. The receptors were sampled from a boy aged 5-17 years in good health and CMV-seronegative.

The chain uses TRBV28 and TRBJ1-4, with D perhaps TRBD1 (6 bases). V lost 2 bases and J lost 8, with 9 bases in between. This CDR3 region has 13 residues. In germline, CDR1 is MDHEN, CDR2 SYDVKM. CDR3 protein: CASSLMGAEKLFF. The CDR3 coding sequence is TGTGCCAGCAGTTTAATGGGGGCCGAAAAACTGTTTTTT. The complete variable domain, with remaining parts taken from reference TRBV28 and TRBJ1-4, reads DVKVTQSSRYLVKRTGEKVFLECVQDMDHENMFWYRQDPGLGLRLIYFSYDVKMKEKGDIPEGYSVSREKKERFSLILESASTNQTSMYLCASSLMGAEKLFFGSGTQLSVL.

The V gene is TRBV29-1, the J gene TRBJ2-1; D uncertain. With 1 base removed from V and 8 bases from J, the gap between germline ends came to 12 bases. The germline V gene encodes CDR1 SQVTM and CDR2 ANQGSEA. CDR3 size: 13 residues. DNA for the CDR3: TGCAGCGTTGAAGTCAGGCTCTTGGATGAGCAGTTCTTC. It codes for CSVEVRLLDEQFF.

The V call is TRBV10-3, the J call TRBJ1-2; D possibly corresponds to TRBD1 (5 bases). Trimming cost V 2 bases and J 2 bases, with 6 bases left between them. The CDR3 has 13 amino acids. Germline V CDR1 and CDR2: ENHRY, SYGVKD. This chain's CDR3 is CAISETGNYGYTF. CDR3 DNA: TGTGCCATCAGTGAGACAGGCAACTATGGCTACACCTTC.

The J gene is TRBJ1-1, the V gene TRBV5-1; 8 nucleotides line up with TRBD1. This CDR3 comprises 14 residues. Germline CDR1 is SGHRS and CDR2 is YFSETQ. V lost 0 bases and J lost 5; bases outside the gene matches: 3. CDR3 residues: CASSLGQGRTEAFF. The CDR3 coding sequence is TGCGCCAGCAGCTTGGGACAGGGGCGGACTGAAGCTTTCTTT.

This sequence joins TRBV7-8 and TRBJ1-2; D is ambiguous. Germline CDR1 reads SGHVS; CDR2 reads FQNEAQ. V lost 2 bases to trimming and J lost 7 bases, with 14 bases between them. The CDR3 runs to 14 residues. The chain's CDR3 is CASSLRRLEGGYTF. CDR3 DNA: TGTGCCAGCAGCTTACGACGGCTCGAGGGTGGCTACACCTTC.

This clone has just one count. The chain has TRBV5-1 and TRBJ2-5, with 9 bases that match TRBD1. The CDR3 is 15 residues long. Germline assignment: CDR1 SGHRS and CDR2 YFSETQ. V gave up 7 bases and J gave up 5 bases; unmatched junction bases: 12. The CDR3 region is CASGPTGGDMETQYF. CDR3 in DNA: TGCGCCAGCGGTCCGACAGGGGGAGATATGGAGACCCAGTACTTC.

The J gene is TRBJ2-6, the V gene TRBV2, with 12 bases aligning to TRBD2. The V segment lost 9 bases and the J segment 2 bases; nucleotides outside the gene matches: 2. Germline V gene sequence: CDR1 SNHLY, CDR2 FYNNEI. The CDR3 length is 15 residues. CDR3 in DNA: TGTGCCAGTTCTAGCGGGGGGGCTGGGGCCAACGTCCTGACTTTC. Protein sequence: CASSSGGAGANVLTF.